The sequence of this TCR beta chain was determined in a study of blood T cell repertoires in COVID-19. Whole-study context: Italy, Spain and the United States were the sources of the convalescent and acute COVID-19 samples. From T cells, B-cell-depleted T cells, or PBMCs came the material, which was cDNA or gDNA.

Participants reported their clinical history, and cohort assignment relied on those reports. This table comes from immunoSEQ multiplex PCR, and its TCRdb copy is limited to in-frame clones, with some not included. Here the sample spans 400,000 or so clones, approximately 91% being singletons. Germline V lookup: CDR1 SGHRS, CDR2 YFSETQ. V shed 0 bases, J shed 5 bases, and the junction held 4 bases outside the gene matches. The CDR3 sequence is 15 residues long. The J gene is TRBJ2-7, the V gene TRBV5-1; 11 positions match TRBD2. This TCR was recovered from a woman between 40 and 55 years old with acute COVID-19. Sequencing input: PBMCs or T cells enriched from blood (not recorded which). CDR3: CASSLELAGGNEQYF. Here the CDR3 DNA reads TGCGCCAGCAGCTTGGAGCTAGCGGGGGGAAACGAGCAGTACTTC.